These 15 T cell receptor beta chains were all obtained from the same sample, sequenced in a study of blood T cells in healthy people across ages. The second PCR ran roughly 7 to 11 cycles with a sample-barcoded 5' primer and J-beta primers. Using its own MiXCR run on the 5' RACE reads, TCRdb lists one record per CDR3 protein. Of around 1,000,000 distinct CDR3 sequences detected, around 25% appear once; the ten largest clones hold less than 0.85%. This sample was shared with a second study, whose subject was T cells of mothers and their children.

Sequenced material: blood. These receptors all stem from a girl aged 2-10 years in good health.

This clonotype showed up just once. The rearrangement uses TRBV7-9 and TRBJ1-4, with 7 bases identical to TRBD1. The ends lost 4 bases at V and 13 bases at J; junction bases unmatched: 21. Germline values: CDR1 SEHNR, CDR2 FQNEAQ (reference sequence). The CDR3 loop spans 17 amino acids. CDR3 bases: TGTGCCAGCAGCTCCTCAAGGACCCATAGACAGGGAACGGGACTGTTTTTT. Translating gives CASSSSRTHRQGTGLFF.

There are a few counts of this clonotype. In DNA, the CDR3 is TGTGCCAGCAGCCAAGAATTGACGTATGGCTACACCTTC. Translated, it gives CASSQELTYGYTF. The rearrangement uses TRBV3-1 and TRBJ1-2, with D hard to call. Trimming took 0 bases from V and 5 from J, leaving 7 bases between them. The CDR3 contains 13 residues. Germline lookup yields CDR1 LGHDT and CDR2 YNNKEL (reference sequence).

This clonotype appeared once. V gene TRBV5-6 combines with J gene TRBJ1-2, with D possibly TRBD1 on 6 matching bases. Germline values: CDR1 SGHDT, CDR2 YYEEEE. With 3 bases removed from V and 6 bases from J, the gap between germline ends came to 9 bases. The CDR3 is 12 residues long. The CDR3 here is CASSWGANGYTF. The CDR3, as DNA: TGTGCCAGCAGCTGGGGGGCCAATGGCTACACCTTC.

This chain connects TRBV6-5 to TRBJ2-7, with unresolved D. V was pared by 5 bases and J by 1 base, with 9 bases between. Germline lookup yields CDR1 MNHEY and CDR2 SVGAGI. The length of the CDR3 is 13 residues. CDR3 amino acids: CASSRSASYEQYF. In nucleotides, the CDR3 is TGTGCCAGCAGTCGGTCAGCTTCCTACGAGCAGTACTTC.

In this sample, this clonotype turned up a few times. The V and J genes are TRBV7-2 and TRBJ1-5; a possible D gene is TRBD1 (5 bases). Germline V gives CDR1 SGHTA, CDR2 FQGNSA. This CDR3 is built from 14 residues. V dropped 5 bases and J dropped 4 bases, with 12 bases sitting between them. CDR3 sequence: CASSLGQINQPQHF. In nucleotides, the CDR3 is TGTGCCAGCAGCCTAGGACAAATTAATCAGCCCCAGCATTTT. Together with reference TRBV7-2 and TRBJ1-5, the CDR3 gives the full variable domain: GAGVSQSPSNKVTEKGKDVELRCDPISGHTALYWYRQSLGQGLEFLIYFQGNSAPDKSGLPSDRFSAERTGGSVSTLTIQRTQQEDSAVYLCASSLGQINQPQHFGDGTRLSIL.

The V gene is TRBV5-6, the J gene TRBJ1-1; no definite D call. Trimming pared 6 bases from V and 1 base from J, leaving 16 bases between. The CDR3 is made up of 15 amino acids. The germline CDR1 and CDR2 sequences are SGHDT and YYEEEE. The CDR3: CASNSQGRRNTEAFF. CDR3 in DNA: TGTGCCAGCAACTCTCAAGGGAGGAGGAACACTGAAGCTTTCTTT.

The chain employs TRBV3-1 and TRBJ1-4, with a tentative D call TRBD1 (6 bases). This CDR3 has 14 amino acids. V shed 1 base and J shed 15 bases, with 18 bases lying between them. Germline V gene lookup returns CDR1 LGHDT and CDR2 YNNKEL (reference sequence). CDR3 DNA: TGTGCCAGCAGCCAAGGCCTAGGGGGACACCCCTTGTTTTTT. It codes for CASSQGLGGHPLFF. The full variable domain, completed using reference TRBV3-1 and TRBJ1-4, is DTAVSQTPKYLVTQMGNDKSIKCEQNLGHDTMYWYKQDSKKFLKIMFSYNNKELIINETVPNRFSPKSPDKAHLNLHINSLELGDSAVYFCASSQGLGGHPLFFGSGTQLSVL.

The chain combines TRBV4-1 with TRBJ2-5, with 9 nucleotides matching TRBD2. The CDR3 extends over 17 amino acids. Germline CDR1 is MGHRA and CDR2 is YSYEKL. Trimming took 0 bases from V and 7 from J; bases not matched to a gene: 12. The CDR3 sequence: CASSQDLAGGPRGTQYF. As DNA, the CDR3 is TGCGCCAGCAGCCAAGATTTGGCGGGAGGGCCCAGAGGGACCCAGTACTTC.

The J gene is TRBJ1-2, the V gene TRBV12-3 or TRBV12-4, with D possibly TRBD1 on 6 matching bases. Trimming pared 6 bases from V and 8 bases from J, leaving 19 bases between. This CDR3 has 14 amino acids. As DNA, the CDR3 is TGTGCCAGCAGGGTCACCGACAGGCCTCGGGGCTACACCTTC. This translates into CASRVTDRPRGYTF.

The CDR3 DNA follows: TGTGCCAGCAGTACTGACTACTACAATGAGCAGTTCTTC. It yields the protein CASSTDYYNEQFF. J is TRBJ2-1 and V is TRBV6-2 or TRBV6-3; the D gene is possibly TRBD2 (5 bases). Germline V CDR1 and CDR2: MNHEY, SVGEGT. V was clipped by 5 bases and J by 3 bases, with 8 bases between them. The CDR3 spans 13 residues.

This clonotype was detected a few times. The chain is built from TRBV25-1 and TRBJ2-5, with TRBD2 matching over 9 bases. The J call may be in error: the DNA end matches TRBJ2-1 better. The length of the CDR3 is 14 residues. CDR1 is MGHDK, CDR2 SYGVNS, per germline. The CDR3 sequence: CASSAFGTSYEQFF. The CDR3 DNA follows: TGTGCCAGCAGTGCCTTTGGGACTAGCTATGAGCAGTTCTTC.

This clonotype was detected many times. This chain joins TRBV27 and TRBJ2-5; D tentatively fits TRBD1 or TRBD2 (6 bases each). V was pared by 3 bases and J by 11 bases, with 13 bases between. Per the germline V gene, CDR1 is MNHEY and CDR2 is SMNVEV (reference sequence). CDR3 length: 12 residues. As DNA, the CDR3 is TGTGCCAGCAGTTTCAAGGGGGGTGAGCAGTACTTC. Its protein is CASSFKGGEQYF.

This clonotype was recorded a few times. The chain combines TRBV9 with TRBJ2-5, with 7 bases matching TRBD2. With V trimmed by 4 bases and J by 0 bases, 6 bases remained unmatched. Germline V CDR1 and CDR2: SGDLS, YYNGEE. This CDR3 comprises 15 residues. The CDR3 DNA sequence: TGTGCCAGCAGCCCCTTCGGGGGGTACCAAGAGACCCAGTACTTC. It specifies CASSPFGGYQETQYF.

V usage is TRBV12-5 and J usage is TRBJ2-1; D may be TRBD2 (5 bases). CDR3 length: 16 amino acids. V lost 4 bases and J 1 base, leaving 14 bases between the germline ends. Germline CDR1 and CDR2: LGHNT and FRNRAP. For the CDR3, the DNA is TGTGCTAGTGGTTCAGAGGGTTGGGGTTCCTACAATGAGCAGTTCTTC. It is translated as CASGSEGWGSYNEQFF. Complete variable domain (other parts from reference TRBV12-5 and TRBJ2-1): DARVTQTPRHKVTEMGQEVTMRCQPILGHNTVFWYRQTMMQGLELLAYFRNRAPLDDSGMPKDRFSAEMPDATLATLKIQPSEPRDSAVYFCASGSEGWGSYNEQFFGPGTRLTVL.

This clonotype showed up just a few times. The rearrangement uses TRBV12-3 or TRBV12-4 and TRBJ2-1; D uncertain. The CDR3 covers 13 residues. Trimming pared 5 bases from V and 6 bases from J, leaving 11 bases between. The CDR3 region has the DNA TGTGCCAGCAGTCCCCTAACCTCCAATGAGCAGTTCTTC. This sequence encodes CASSPLTSNEQFF.